This TCR beta chain was captured in a study of neurological immune-mediated disorders (dated by TCRdb to about 2019). About the investigation overall: Among the approximately 34 multiple sclerosis patients, relapsing-remitting MS was present in some 31 and secondary progressive MS was present in 3. Longitudinal samples, technical triplicates and paired sorted CD4+ and CD8+ T-cell subsets, alongside PBMC samples, were included among the approximately 98 TCR-beta libraries. The cohort included roughly 71 subjects: approximately 15 with HAM/TSP, about 34 with multiple sclerosis, and around 20 healthy controls. Using UMI-based sequencing, the study compared peripheral blood TCR-beta repertoires from patients with HTLV-I-associated myelopathy (HAM/TSP), patients with multiple sclerosis, and healthy controls. Findings and caveats that apply to the study as a whole: TCR clonal expansion was highest in HAM/TSP patients and lowest in MS patients, with MS patients falling below even healthy controls. Across subjects, expanded clones never shared an identical CDR3 amino acid sequence, which suggests that the TCR-beta repertoires in every group were private. No clinical or MRI features were associated with the MS cluster, and the authors said that larger cohorts are needed. Repertoires from 18 of 34 MS patients were grouped by phylogenetic analysis into a cluster of related CDR3 sequences, suggesting a possible repertoire-level signature.

This clonotype appeared many times. Its antigen is unknown. One base away there is no much larger clone; base qualities are not given. V loses 1 base of germline sequence and J loses 3 bases, and the interval between the two ends is 6 bases. The CDR3 measures 13 amino acids from cysteine to phenylalanine. Of all the DNA, just the CDR3 is kept, 39 bases in frame from base 1. CDR1 and CDR2 are drawn from the germline V gene: MNHEY, SVGAGI. cDNA synthesis used template-switch 5'RACE with a primer carrying a 10-nucleotide random unique molecular identifier tagging each TCR transcript. Every sequencing run covered 15-18 subjects and yielded more than 180 million TCR-beta sequences. The RNeasy kit was used for extraction of total RNA. The KAPA Real-time Library Amplification kit was used to amplify TCR-beta VDJ regions with primers for the TCR constant region and the 5'RACE anchor. Sample indexes and Illumina adaptors were added in a first PCR, and a second PCR then increased library yield. After purification with Ampure beads, the TCR product of roughly 650 bp was size-selected on a 2% E-gel SizeSelection system. Before pooling, libraries had their quality checked on a Bioanalyzer, their concentration measured with Qubit, and their quantity determined with the Kapa Library Quantification kit. Paired-end 2 x 150 bp sequencing of the libraries was performed on an Illumina HiSeq 2500. To increase sequence diversity, roughly 24-31% phiX was spiked into each library pool. The paper's processing steps were these. The UMI-based MiGEC pipeline processed quality-filtered reads and removed over 80% of raw TCR sequences during error correction. VDJ genes were aligned to IMGT germline references, and each clonotype was defined by a unique CDR3 amino acid sequence together with V-J genes. VDJtools evaluated clonal expansion, Shannon diversity and CDR3 relatedness (CalcPairwiseDistances, ClusterSamples); CLCbio workbench built phylogenetic trees. Expanded clones were defined as having at least 8 unique UMIs, based on coefficient-of-variation modelling across technical triplicates. TCRdb passed the public sequencing reads through fastp at Q25 and MiXCR, retaining productive beta sequences. Each CDR3 protein appears once, grouped with its most common genes and DNA. The V and J calls and clone size are TCRdb's, not the authors'. The sample table shows about 35,000 distinct CDR3 sequences, and 3.5% to 4% are seen once. The ten most abundant clones make up under 2.5% of the sample.

Libraries from unsorted PBMCs were made from 2 million PBMCs kept in RNAlater at -80 degrees C until RNA extraction. Multiple sclerosis patients were enrolled in a US clinical protocol evaluating disease progression by magnetic resonance imaging. PBMCs were separated from peripheral blood using Ficoll-Hypaque density gradient centrifugation and then cryopreserved in liquid nitrogen. The TCR originated in a man younger than 40 with multiple sclerosis. Rearrangement joined TRBV6-5 to TRBJ1-1; too little of a D gene remains to name it. Specimen: PBMCs. The sequenced DNA is TGTGCCAGCAGTTACTTGGGAGACACTGAAGCTTTCTTT. Translation gives CASSYLGDTEAFF.